These 31 T cell receptor beta chains were all obtained from the same sample, sequenced in a study of T cell clonality in common variable immunodeficiency. Study-wide findings and caveats: Reportedly, TCR beta sequences from common variable immunodeficiency showed fewer deletions and N-nucleotide insertions.

Some clones are missing from TCRdb's copy, which holds only in-frame ones; the method was immunoSEQ multiplex PCR. The sample has just under 20,000 clones, none seen only once; the top ten hold approximately 2.4%. Antigens for these TCRs are unknown. The material sequenced was peripheral blood mononuclear cells. The source is a human donor with common variable immunodeficiency.

Ten or more counts support this clone. This CDR3 is CSVGGANTGELFF. The CDR3 DNA, read in part, is TGCAGCGTTGGAGGGGCCAACACCGGGGAG. This rearrangement joins TRBV29-1 to TRBJ2-2; either TRBD1 or TRBD2 may supply D (5 bases each). The DNA ends 3 residues before the CDR3 does, and the rest of the CDR3 is filled in from the germline J gene. V was trimmed by 4 bases and J by 2 bases, leaving 8 bases between them. The CDR3 covers 13 residues. The germline V gene encodes CDR1 SQVTM and CDR2 ANQGSEA.

This clone was counted many times. The read comes to an end 3 residues before the CDR3 does, leaving the germline J gene to fill in the end. V gene TRBV5-4 combines with J gene TRBJ2-1; 13 nucleotides line up with TRBD2. Germline V gene lookup returns CDR1 SGHNT and CDR2 YYREEE (reference sequence). The V gene end was trimmed by 4 bases and the J gene end by 8 bases; junction bases not matched to a gene: 6. This CDR3 is 15 amino acids long. The CDR3 protein is CASSKLAGGSDEQFF. The sequenced part of the CDR3 DNA is TGTGCCAGCAGCAAACTAGCGGGAGGGTCGGATGAG.

Many counts were recorded for this clone. Coverage ceases 3 residues before the CDR3 finishes, and the germline J gene fills in the end. The rearrangement uses TRBV29-1 and TRBJ2-7; 7 bases are shared with TRBD2. The germline V gene encodes CDR1 SQVTM and CDR2 ANQGSEA. The V gene end was trimmed by 5 bases and the J gene end by 6 bases; junction bases not matched to a gene: 10. The length of the CDR3 is 13 residues. Partial CDR3 DNA: TGCAGCGTTCGCCTACCTAGCGGCCCCGAG. Translation gives CSVRLPSGPE. The whole CDR3 reads CSVRLPSGPEQYF.

Concerning this clone itself: Read sequence stops 3 residues before the CDR3 end, and the germline J gene provides the missing end. The chain couples TRBV30 to TRBJ1-5; 7 bases fit TRBD1. Germline CDR1 reads GTSNPN; CDR2 reads SVGIG (reference sequence). V lost 4 bases and J lost 7; bases outside the gene matches: 7. This CDR3 has 13 amino acids. CDR3: CAWKGGGRQPQHF. CDR3 bases read: TGTGCCTGGAAGGGAGGGGGCAGGCAGCCC.

The sample holds many counts of this clone. The read is 3 residues too short to cover the CDR3 end, so that end is filled in from the germline J gene. J is TRBJ2-1 and V is TRBV20-1; D possibly corresponds to TRBD2 (7 bases). Trimming took off 3 bases at V and 2 bases at J, with 14 bases between the two ends. Germline V gene data show CDR1 as DFQATT and CDR2 as SNEGSKA (reference sequence). CDR3 length: 15 amino acids. CDR3 sequence reads: CSASPRGGTYNEQFF. The sequenced CDR3 bases are TGCAGTGCTAGCCCAAGGGGGGGTACCTACAATGAG.

This clone was detected ten times or more. The DNA read from the CDR3 is TGTGCCAGCAGCGCCCGGGACTACAATTACGAG. Its translation is CASSARDYNYE. In full, the CDR3 reads CASSARDYNYEQYF. V and J are TRBV9 and TRBJ2-7; 7 bases match TRBD2. Coverage ceases 3 residues before the CDR3 finishes, and the germline J gene fills in the end. With 3 bases clipped from V and 4 bases from J, the junction kept 7 bases outside the gene matches. The CDR3 length is 14 residues. CDR1 is SGDLS and CDR2 is YYNGEE in the germline V gene. The full variable domain, its missing parts supplied by reference TRBV9 and TRBJ2-7, is DSGVTQTPKHLITATGQRVTLRCSPRSGDLSVYWYQQSLDQGLQFLIQYYNGEERAKGNILERFSAQQFPDLHSELNLSSLELGDSALYFCASSARDYNYEQYFGPGTRLTVT.

As for this clone: The read ends 3 residues shy of where the CDR3 ends; the end is completed using the germline J gene. The chain joins TRBV5-6 to TRBJ1-2; possible D gene TRBD1, 6 bases. Germline V gene lookup returns CDR1 SGHDT and CDR2 YYEEEE. Deletions cut 3 bases from V and 7 bases from J, with 16 bases between. The CDR3 length is 14 residues. The DNA read from the CDR3 is TGTGCCAGCAGCTCGCCGGCCAGGGGAAGTGGC. Its protein product is CASSSPARGSG. The full CDR3 reads CASSSPARGSGYTF.

On this clone: The read stops 3 residues short of the end of the CDR3; the missing end is completed from the germline J gene. The V call is TRBV5-1, the J call TRBJ1-6; 10 nucleotides align to TRBD1. Germline V gene sequence: CDR1 SGHRS, CDR2 YFSETQ. V was pared by 2 bases and J by 9 bases, with 5 bases of the junction left unmatched. CDR3 length: 15 amino acids. CDR3: CASSFETGGGSPLHF. Partial CDR3 DNA: TGCGCCAGCAGCTTCGAGACAGGGGGCGGTTCACCC.

This clone has at least ten counts. The read falls 3 residues short of the CDR3 end, and the missing part is taken from the germline J gene. The rearrangement joins TRBV19 to TRBJ1-1, with 9 nucleotides matching TRBD1. The CDR3 has 13 amino acids. Germline lookup yields CDR1 LNHDA and CDR2 SQIVND (reference sequence). Trimming cost V 5 bases and J 3 bases; bases outside gene matches: 1. The covered CDR3 bases are TGTGCCAGTAGTCGGACAGGGGACACTGAA. Its translation: CASSRTGDTE. The whole CDR3 protein is CASSRTGDTEAFF.

Many counts were recorded for this clone. The read terminates 3 residues ahead of where the CDR3 ends, so the germline J gene completes it. The genes are TRBV29-1 and TRBJ1-2; 10 bases match TRBD1. The CDR3 is 15 residues long. CDR1 SQVTM and CDR2 ANQGSEA come from the germline V gene. V gave up 0 bases and J gave up 6 bases; unmatched junction bases: 7. The sequenced part of the CDR3 DNA is TGCAGCGTTGAAGAGCCCCTGGGACAGGGGAATGGC. Its translation: CSVEEPLGQGNG. The complete CDR3 sequence is CSVEEPLGQGNGYTF.

In this sample, this clone turned up many times. The observed sequence ends 3 residues before the CDR3 terminus, with the missing tail filled in from the germline J gene. The J gene is TRBJ1-3, the V gene TRBV29-1; possible D gene TRBD1, 6 bases. CDR1 is SQVTM and CDR2 is ANQGSEA in the germline V gene. V lost 6 bases and J lost 0, with 12 bases in between. The CDR3 totals 14 residues. Partial CDR3 DNA: TGCAGCGTAAAAAAACAGGGCTCTGGAAACACC. This gives the protein CSVKKQGSGNT. The CDR3 reads in full as CSVKKQGSGNTIYF.

Regarding this clone: The CDR3 goes on 3 residues after the read ends, and that part is filled in from the germline J gene. The chain recombines TRBV10-2 with TRBJ2-2; D is possibly TRBD2 (6 bases). In germline, CDR1 is WSHSY, CDR2 SAAADI. Deletions cut 8 bases from V and 3 bases from J, with 16 bases between. The CDR3 length is 15 residues. CDR3: CASRVADLDTGELFF. CDR3 DNA, as far as it was read: TGCGCCAGCCGAGTAGCGGATCTGGACACCGGGGAG.

This clone was seen repeatedly, ten times or more. The read falls 3 residues short of the CDR3 end, and the missing part is taken from the germline J gene. The J gene is TRBJ1-1, the V gene TRBV29-1, with TRBD1 matching 9 bases. Germline CDR1 and CDR2: SQVTM and ANQGSEA. The CDR3 covers 13 residues. The ends lost 7 bases at V and 1 base at J; junction bases unmatched: 4. CDR3 DNA (partial): TGCAGCGCCAGGACAGGGGAGAACACTGAA. Encoded protein: CSARTGENTE. The whole CDR3 reads CSARTGENTEAFF.

Only a few counts were recorded for this clone. The sequenced fragment ends 3 residues before the CDR3 boundary, so the rest is inferred from the germline J gene. The chain uses TRBV7-6 and TRBJ1-3, with D maybe TRBD1 (5 bases). The ends were cut back, 1 base at V and 0 bases at J, with 13 bases in the middle. The CDR3 length is 17 residues. Germline values: CDR1 SGHVS, CDR2 FNYEAQ. Partial CDR3 DNA: TGTGCCAGCAGCTTAGGGGGCCGGGGGGGCTCTGGAAACACC. Translating gives CASSLGGRGGSGNT. The full CDR3 sequence reads CASSLGGRGGSGNTIYF. Using reference TRBV7-6 and TRBJ1-3 for the parts outside the CDR3, the full variable domain is GAGVSQSPRYKVTKRGQDVALRCDPISGHVSLYWYRQALGQGPEFLTYFNYEAQQDKSGLPNDRFSAERPEGSISTLTIQRTEQRDSAMYRCASSLGGRGGSGNTIYFGEGSWLTVV.

This clone was detected ten times or more. The read gets to within 3 residues of the CDR3 end, and the germline J gene fills in the rest. The V call is TRBV10-3, the J call TRBJ2-3; 12 bases match TRBD2. Trimming removed 8 bases from V and 2 bases from J; junction bases left unmatched: 8. The CDR3 loop spans 16 amino acids. CDR1 is ENHRY, CDR2 SYGVKD, per germline. Incomplete CDR3 DNA: TGTGCCATCTCACCGGCTAGCGGGAGGGTCACAGATACG. It is translated as CAISPASGRVTDT. From start to end, the CDR3 is CAISPASGRVTDTQYF.

This clone was counted ten times or more. From the germline J gene comes the end of the CDR3, since the read stops 3 residues before it. Different DNA sequences within this sample yield the same CDR3. The V and J genes are TRBV6-2 or TRBV6-3 and TRBJ2-1; possible D gene TRBD2, 6 bases. CDR1 is MNHEY, CDR2 SVGEGT, per germline. This CDR3 contains 15 residues. Deletions cut 2 bases from V and 6 bases from J, with 14 bases between. The CDR3 bases that were read are TGTGCCAGCAGTTACGGTAGCGGTTTTGCCAATGAG. It yields the protein CASSYGSGFANE. The complete CDR3 sequence is CASSYGSGFANEQFF.

This clone was detected many times. CDR3 DNA (partial): TGTGCCAGCAGCCAGGACAGGCTGTATGGC. Protein: CASSQDRLYG. The whole CDR3 sequence reads CASSQDRLYGYTF. V usage is TRBV7-8 and J usage is TRBJ1-2; the match to TRBD1 covers 7 bases. The CDR3 is cut off 3 residues early in the read; its end comes from the germline J gene. CDR1 and CDR2 (germline): SGHVS, FQNEAQ. This CDR3 is built from 13 residues. V lost 5 bases to trimming and J lost 5 bases; unmatched junction nucleotides: 5. The whole variable domain, remainder taken from reference TRBV7-8 and TRBJ1-2, is GAGVSQSPRYKVAKRGQDVALRCDPISGHVSLFWYQQALGQGPEFLTYFQNEAQLDKSGLPSDRFFAERPEGSVSTLKIQRTQQEDSAVYLCASSQDRLYGYTFGSGTRLTVV.

CDR3 bases read: TGCAGTGCTAGTAGCCTCACCGTCTACAATGAG. The encoded protein is CSASSLTVYNE. In full, the CDR3 reads CSASSLTVYNEQFF. J is TRBJ2-1 and V is TRBV20-1; no firm D call. The read ends 3 residues shy of where the CDR3 ends; the end is completed using the germline J gene. Trimming shortened V by 3 bases and J by 3 bases, and 12 bases separated the two germline ends. The CDR3 totals 14 residues. CDR1 and CDR2 (germline): DFQATT, SNEGSKA (reference sequence).

This clone showed up many times. The missing CDR3 end, 3 residues past where the read stops, is filled in from the germline J gene. V and J are TRBV11-2 and TRBJ2-2, with 8 bases aligning to TRBD2. The V gene's germline CDR1 is SGHAT and CDR2 FQNNGV. CDR3 length equals 15 residues. Trimming took 8 bases from V and 5 from J; bases not matched to a gene: 10. The sequenced part of the CDR3 DNA is TGTGCCAGCCGGATAAGCGGGAGCTTGACCGGGGAG. Protein product: CASRISGSLTGE. The entire CDR3 is CASRISGSLTGELFF.

This clone occurred many times. The read falls 3 residues short of the CDR3 end, and the missing part is taken from the germline J gene. V gene TRBV28 combines with J gene TRBJ2-2; no reliable D call. The CDR3 is 14 residues long. Trimming shortened V by 2 bases and J by 4 bases, and 8 bases separated the two germline ends. Germline CDR1 MDHEN, CDR2 SYDVKM. The part of the CDR3 DNA that was read is TGTGCCAGCAGTTTACCGGGTCCCACCGGGGAG. Protein product: CASSLPGPTGE. The whole CDR3 protein is CASSLPGPTGELFF. Complete variable domain (other parts from reference TRBV28 and TRBJ2-2): DVKVTQSSRYLVKRTGEKVFLECVQDMDHENMFWYRQDPGLGLRLIYFSYDVKMKEKGDIPEGYSVSREKKERFSLILESASTNQTSMYLCASSLPGPTGELFFGEGSRLTVL.

There are many counts of this clone. The observed sequence ends 3 residues before the CDR3 terminus, with the missing tail filled in from the germline J gene. The J gene is TRBJ1-1, the V gene TRBV9, with D possibly TRBD1 on 5 matching bases. V was trimmed by 0 bases and J by 4 bases, leaving 19 bases between them. The CDR3 sequence is 17 residues long. Germline V CDR1 and CDR2: SGDLS, YYNGEE. The covered CDR3 bases are TGTGCCAGCAGCGTAGGATGGGGAGGTCAGGGCGGCACTGAA. This gives the protein CASSVGWGGQGGTE. The entire CDR3 reads CASSVGWGGQGGTEAFF.

Within the sample, this clone is medium-sized. Coverage ceases 3 residues before the CDR3 finishes, and the germline J gene fills in the end. The J gene is TRBJ1-1, the V gene TRBV20-1; 9 bases line up with TRBD1. Germline CDR1 is DFQATT and CDR2 is SNEGSKA (reference sequence). CDR3 size: 15 residues. After removal of 6 bases from V and 0 bases from J, the junction contained 8 bases not matched to a gene. The DNA read from the CDR3 is TGCAGTGCCAATGGACAGGGGACAATGAACACTGAA. Encoded protein: CSANGQGTMNTE. The full-length CDR3 reads as CSANGQGTMNTEAFF.

In its sample, this clone was seen a few times. The read finishes 3 residues shy of the CDR3 end, and the germline J gene is used to complete it. This chain uses TRBV20-1 with TRBJ1-2; TRBD1 might be the D (6 bases). The CDR3 sequence is 15 residues long. The V end lost 1 base, the J end lost 0 bases, and 12 bases lay between the germline ends. The germline V gene has CDR1 DFQATT and CDR2 SNEGSKA (reference sequence). The CDR3 reads CSARANRATNYGYTF. The CDR3 bases that were read are TGCAGTGCTAGAGCGAACAGGGCCACTAACTATGGC.

In regard to this clone: The CDR3 goes on 3 residues after the read ends, and that part is filled in from the germline J gene. The chain is built from TRBV30 and TRBJ1-6; TRBD1 matches 7 bases. The CDR3 loop spans 16 amino acids. Germline values: CDR1 GTSNPN, CDR2 SVGIG (reference sequence). V lost 5 bases to trimming and J lost 4 bases; unmatched junction nucleotides: 11. Incomplete CDR3 DNA: TGTGCCTGGGCCCCTGGGACAGCCTTTTATAATTCACCC. Protein sequence: CAWAPGTAFYNSP. The entire CDR3 protein reads CAWAPGTAFYNSPLHF.

In this sample, this clone turned up many times. The CDR3: CASSVQGPDTQYF. CDR3 DNA (partial): TGTGCCAGCAGTGTACAGGGACCAGATACG. The rearrangement joins TRBV2 to TRBJ2-3, with a weak D call TRBD1 (6 bases). The read comes to an end 3 residues before the CDR3 does, leaving the germline J gene to fill in the end. This CDR3 is built from 13 residues. Germline CDR1 is SNHLY and CDR2 is FYNNEI. V lost 4 bases to trimming and J lost 4 bases, with 9 bases between them.

This clone was detected many times. Read coverage stops 3 residues before the CDR3 terminus; the germline J gene supplies the remainder. The rearrangement joins TRBV11-2 to TRBJ2-3; the D is unclear. The germline CDR1 and CDR2 sequences are SGHAT and FQNNGV. V was shortened by 5 bases and J by 3 bases, with 12 bases between the two germline ends. This CDR3 spans 14 amino acids. The CDR3 region is CASSPRLGTDTQYF. The DNA read from the CDR3 is TGTGCCAGCAGCCCTCGACTGGGTACAGATACG.

This clone was found many times. The read gets to within 3 residues of the CDR3 end, and the germline J gene fills in the rest. This chain joins TRBV10-1 and TRBJ2-7; TRBD1 matches at 7 bases. Trimming took 3 bases from V and 2 from J; bases not matched to a gene: 7. CDR1 WNHNN and CDR2 SYGVQD come from the germline V gene (reference sequence). This CDR3 is built from 15 residues. The covered CDR3 bases are TGCGCCAGCAGTGAACCTGGGACAGCCGCCTACGAG. It specifies CASSEPGTAAYE. The whole CDR3 protein reads CASSEPGTAAYEQYF.

This clone turned up a few times. The read is 3 residues too short to cover the CDR3 end, so that end is filled in from the germline J gene. The chain carries TRBV29-1 and TRBJ2-1; TRBD2 matches at 8 bases. CDR1 is SQVTM, CDR2 ANQGSEA, per germline. The trim removed 4 bases at V and 5 bases at J, leaving 10 bases unmatched. This CDR3 region has 15 residues. The CDR3 sequence: CSVAGGSSGHNEQFF. CDR3 DNA, as far as it was read: TGCAGCGTTGCGGGAGGGTCTAGCGGTCACAATGAG.

This clone was counted many times. From the germline J gene comes the end of the CDR3, since the read stops 3 residues before it. The chain is built from TRBV2 and TRBJ2-7; 7 bases are a match to TRBD1. Looked up from germline, CDR1 is SNHLY and CDR2 is FYNNEI. V lost 5 bases to trimming and J lost 2 bases; unmatched junction nucleotides: 3. This CDR3 has 13 residues. The CDR3 bases that were read are TGTGCCAGCAGTAACAGGGGTCCCTACGAG. Translated: CASSNRGPYE. The whole CDR3 region reads CASSNRGPYEQYF.

Comments on this clone: Read coverage stops 3 residues before the CDR3 terminus; the germline J gene supplies the remainder. Other nucleotide sequences from this sample produce the same CDR3. The rearrangement links TRBV13 to TRBJ2-7; the match to TRBD2 covers 7 bases. CDR1 is PRHDT and CDR2 is FYEKMQ in the germline V gene (reference sequence). Losses at the gene ends were 3 bases for V and 4 bases for J; bases not matched to a gene: 6. This CDR3 region has 14 residues. The part of the CDR3 DNA that was read is TGTGCCAGCAGCTTTTATGAGCGGGGATACGAG. Translating it yields CASSFYERGYE. The full CDR3 reads CASSFYERGYEQYF.

This clone was seen at least ten times. The CDR3 end is not reached by the read, which stops 3 residues before it; the germline J gene fills it in. This chain joins TRBV7-2 and TRBJ1-2; D perhaps matches TRBD1 (6 bases). There are 14 residues in the CDR3. Germline V gene sequence: CDR1 SGHTA, CDR2 FQGNSA. V was shortened by 4 bases and J by 6 bases, with 15 bases between the two germline ends. The DNA read from the CDR3 is TGTGCCAGCAGCTCTATGGGGGCGGCTCATGGC. It encodes CASSSMGAAHG. The CDR3 in its entirety is CASSSMGAAHGYTF.